Listed here are 9 T cell receptor beta chains from one sample, sequenced in a study of T-cell reconstitution after alpha-beta-depleted transplantation in children. Construction of the TCRbeta library involved unique molecular identifiers. TCRdb used MiXCR to reprocess the PCR reads, holding one entry per CDR3 protein. The table includes 380,000 or so distinct CDR3 sequences, 13% detected once. The material sequenced was PBMCs, taken from the stem cell graft. These receptors all come from a human donor who donated a stem cell graft to a child with Fanconi anemia.

This rearrangement joins TRBV12-3 or TRBV12-4 to TRBJ2-3; 14 bases align to TRBD2. The CDR3 loop spans 17 amino acids. With 6 bases clipped from V and 1 base from J, the junction kept 6 bases outside the gene matches. The CDR3 sequence: CASRQGLAGGRTDTQYF. CDR3 DNA sequence: TGTGCCAGCAGACAAGGACTAGCGGGGGGCCGCACAGATACGCAGTATTTT.

This clonotype was seen a handful of times. The chain joins TRBV10-3 to TRBJ1-1, with D perhaps TRBD1 (5 bases). Looked up from germline, CDR1 is ENHRY and CDR2 is SYGVKD. Trimming shortened V by 6 bases and J by 3 bases, and 14 bases separated the two germline ends. The CDR3 contains 14 residues. The CDR3 sequence: CAISGPRGDTEAFF. CDR3 nucleotide sequence: TGTGCCATCAGCGGGCCCCGGGGCGACACTGAAGCTTTCTTT.

This clonotype was observed a few times. The chain has TRBV7-2 and TRBJ2-1; D is undetermined. From germline, CDR1 is SGHTA and CDR2 FQGNSA. The ends were cut back, 3 bases at V and 8 bases at J, with 8 bases in the middle. CDR3 length: 12 residues. CDR3 sequence: CASSFSAHEQFF. The CDR3 DNA reads TGTGCCAGCAGCTTCTCAGCCCATGAGCAGTTCTTC.

The table lists this clonotype with many counts. This chain links TRBV15 with TRBJ2-5; possibly TRBD2 for D (5 bases). The germline CDR1 and CDR2 sequences are LNHNV and YYDKDF (reference sequence). The V end lost 0 bases, the J end lost 2 bases, and 7 bases lay between the germline ends. The CDR3 runs 14 residues. Here the CDR3 reads CATSRDTGQETQYF. CDR3 in DNA: TGTGCCACCAGCAGAGATACGGGGCAAGAGACCCAGTACTTC. Drawing the rest from reference TRBV15 and TRBJ2-5, the complete variable domain is DAMVIQNPRYQVTQFGKPVTLSCSQTLNHNVMYWYQQKSSQAPKLLFHYYDKDFNNEADTPDNFQSRRPNTSFCFLDIRSPGLGDTAMYLCATSRDTGQETQYFGPGTRLLVL.

The rearrangement links TRBV7-9 to TRBJ1-1, with TRBD1 as a possible D gene (6 bases). The CDR3 covers 17 residues. Trimming removed 4 bases at V and 6 bases at J, with 24 bases between. Germline CDR1 reads SEHNR; CDR2 reads FQNEAQ (reference sequence). The CDR3 spells CASSSDSTYDERPEAFF. In nucleotides, the CDR3 is TGTGCCAGCAGCTCGGACAGCACCTACGACGAACGGCCTGAAGCTTTCTTT.

This clonotype was recorded at least ten times. The gene calls are TRBV7-2 and TRBJ2-3; D may be TRBD1 (5 bases). The germline V gene has CDR1 SGHTA and CDR2 FQGNSA. The germline V and J ends were trimmed by 5 bases and 3 bases, with 15 bases remaining between them. CDR3 length: 15 amino acids. The CDR3 is CASSEAGRLTDTQYF. The DNA for the CDR3 is TGTGCCAGCAGCGAAGCAGGGCGTTTGACAGATACGCAGTATTTT.

At least ten counts were recorded for this clonotype. Germline and junction disagree at one end, which may indicate a read error. The chain couples TRBV7-2 to TRBJ2-3; D may be TRBD2 (5 bases). The germline V gene encodes CDR1 SGHTA and CDR2 FQGNSA. The CDR3 totals 14 residues. CDR3 amino acids: CASSLASEADTQYF. In nucleotides, the CDR3 is TGTGCCAGCAGCCTAGCCTCGGAGGCAGATACGCAGTATTTT.

DNA for the CDR3: TGCAGCGTTGCAAACAGGGCTACTATGGGCTACACCTTC. The encoded protein is CSVANRATMGYTF. The chain employs TRBV29-1 and TRBJ1-2, with D possibly TRBD1 on 6 matching bases. V was pared by 4 bases and J by 8 bases, with 17 bases between. The CDR3 sequence is 13 residues long. CDR1 SQVTM and CDR2 ANQGSEA come from the germline V gene.

The genes are TRBV2 and TRBJ1-2, with no clear D. Trimming pared 4 bases from V and 10 bases from J, leaving 10 bases between. Germline V lookup: CDR1 SNHLY, CDR2 FYNNEI. The CDR3 runs to 11 residues. CDR3 protein: CASSGEETYTF. CDR3 in DNA: TGTGCCAGCAGTGGAGAGGAAACCTACACCTTC.